This TCR beta chain is from a study of cytomegalovirus exposure and HLA in healthy donors (dated by TCRdb to 2016 to 2017). Study-level background: An earlier analysis of several hundred of the donors reported approximately 270 Gb of sequence data and around 110 million unique TCR beta sequences from about 179 million T cells. Donor age, sex, ethnicity and CMV serostatus were compiled alongside the repertoire data. An earlier analysis of 450 to 750 of the donors used high-throughput TCR beta sequencing to judge whether each TCR beta V gene segment behaved as functional or pseudogenic. Approximately 300 gigabases of sequencing data and about 92 million unique TCR sequences made up an early release that covered over 550 HLA-typed donors. Of the approximately 400 genotyped donors, approximately 80% fell in the genetic ancestry cluster associated with self-reported Caucasian donors. Every repertoire in the discovery cohort had been generated on one and the same sequencing platform. The number of typed donors differed by locus: about 620-640 for A, B, C, DRB1 and DQB1; approximately 530 for DQA1; 606 for DPA1; and some 430 for DPB1. In the later analysis, no new phenotypic data were used to find candidate immune exposures; instead, reliance was placed on TCR beta sequences and their occurrence across donors. A later genetic analysis took genome-wide SNP genotypes for about 55% of the 666 donors and used that subset as a discovery cohort. To predict cytomegalovirus infection status, the study combined high-throughput TCR immunosequencing, statistical association of individual TCRs with disease status, and machine learning. Five DR-DQ haplotypes were treated as single units for association and clustering because of strong linkage in the cohort. In a later analysis, previously published TCR beta repertoires from 670 or so donors were re-analyzed and high-resolution HLA genotyping was added so that TCR occurrence patterns could be studied. On average, around 200,000 unique TCR beta nucleotide sequences were sequenced per donor among some 420 genotyped donors of the cohort, with 15% to 20% of those sequences being non-productive. The study was designed to test whether signatures of past pathogen exposure could be identified by cataloging public T cell receptors. HLA typing included class I and class II loci at four-digit resolution. Besides the first cohort of 666 subjects, a separate validation cohort made up of about 120 different subjects was used. The T cell repertoires of 666 subjects were profiled by immunosequencing and related to cytomegalovirus serostatus. The full study reports these points: An earlier analysis of approximately 590 of the donors showed that most TCR beta V segments appeared in productive rearrangements either about 87% or about 30% of the time, which broadly matched IMGT annotations. For the cohort, immune exposure information was limited to CMV serostatus. Most CMV-associated TCR beta chains appeared to be HLA-restricted in a later analysis, and the HLA associations seemed to be driven largely by CMV exposure. In vitro tests confirmed that a few of the cytomegalovirus-associated TCR beta chains recognize cytomegalovirus antigens. A further reported finding was that TCR beta sequences accurately predicted the HLA-A and HLA-B alleles for most subjects in the first cohort. At a false discovery rate of 0.05, a later analysis linked under 20,000 TCR beta sequences to specific HLA alleles. In this cohort, only TCR beta chains were sequenced, and detectable features were limited by the absence of alpha or paired-chain data. Compared with equally common non-associated chains, HLA-associated TCR beta chains in a later analysis were more clonally expanded and had lower generation probabilities. In both the original and validation cohorts, the classifier was reported to diagnose cytomegalovirus status with high specificity and sensitivity. Sequencing depth was assumed to be roughly uniform across donors in the presence/absence analyses, though that assumption may not hold. Across donors, most TCR sequences were observed very rarely, whereas some public TCRs were present in many individuals. A cluster of highly shared sequence variants was judged likely to be a technical artifact of the sequencing pipeline. Some IMGT-functional V segments, including TRBV6-2 and TRBV6-3, could not be distinguished by the 87-base-pair reads and were therefore excluded. Correlated functional status among segregating V segments might reflect linkage disequilibrium, but an unknown experimental factor could not be ruled out. Because some donors lacked HLA typing at each locus, the association tests relied only on the typed subset. In a later genetic analysis, a missense DCLRE1C variant was associated with V-gene and J-gene trimming of TCR beta chains, and the association was replicated in an independent cohort. A total of 150 or so TCR beta chains were listed by the study as associated with cytomegalovirus. Some 16 rarely observed V segments, including chromosome 9 orphons, were excluded from the earlier analysis of almost 600 of the donors because counts were too low. The authors suggested that the approach could potentially be generalized to other disease states and immunological phenotypes. When HLA alleles, especially DR and DQ, strongly co-occurred, attributing TCR associations to individual alleles was difficult. Several of the top co-occurrence clusters appeared to be linked to parvovirus B19, influenza, CMV and Epstein-Barr virus, according to a later analysis. A later genetic analysis reported fewer N-insertions in productive TCRs among donors in an Asian-associated ancestry cluster than the roughly 640-donor mean. A later analysis found that TCR association rates varied across HLA loci, with DRB1 alleles showing the most associated TCRs and HLA-C alleles the fewest.

Clipping removes 4 bases from V and 1 base from J, with 5 as the unmatched junction base count. Based on the germline V gene (reference sequence), the CDR1 and CDR2 sequences are LNHDA and SQIVND. The cysteine opens and the phenylalanine closes a CDR3 of 15 amino acids. Only CDR3 DNA is held: 45 bases, read in frame from base 1. In total, around 600 healthy bone marrow donors made up the cohort. At the time of sampling, every cohort member was nominally healthy, though immune exposures that went unrecorded were likely present. The donor was CMV seronegative and was included in the group of under 450 seronegative cohort members. Each donor provided a peripheral blood sample, and peripheral blood mononuclear cells were used for TCR beta sequencing. Genomic DNA was extracted from the blood cell samples with the Qiagen DNeasy Blood Extraction Kit. A remark on this clone: The antigen it recognizes is unknown. One base away there is no much larger clone; base qualities are not given.

Library preparation used the immunoSEQ multiplex PCR assay. The multiplex PCR relied on a mix of 60 forward primers for TCR Vbeta segments and 13 reverse primers for TCR Jbeta segments. The CDR3 region of rearranged TCR beta genes was amplified from genomic DNA by a multiplex PCR assay. The amplified TCR beta libraries were sequenced on the Illumina HiSeq System as 87-base-pair reads. Regarding the original processing steps: A later analysis tallied about 77 million unique TCR beta chains across the 700 or so repertoires, and roughly 11 million of those chains were shared by two or more donors. Raw reads were error-corrected and collapsed into unique sequences with a nearest-neighbor algorithm that merged closely related sequences to remove PCR and sequencing errors. CDR3 sequences were aligned to IMGT reference sequences to assign V, D and J gene segments. For a sequence to be retained, at least a six-nucleotide match to both a V gene segment and a J gene segment was required. A rearrangement was called productive if the CDR3 had no stop codons and remained in frame with V and J, and every other rearrangement was called non-productive. Following IMGT convention, CDR3 was defined as the stretch from the second conserved V-encoded cysteine up to the conserved J-encoded phenylalanine. Sequences without an unambiguous match to a single V gene segment were excluded from the earlier analysis of over 500 of the donors. In an earlier analysis of about 590 of the donors, a V segment was called functional when productive rearrangements were above 56.7%, and segregating when the standard deviation between donors exceeded 5%. A statistical classification framework was developed to diagnose cytomegalovirus status using the catalog of TCR beta chain sequences. In a later analysis, V and J genes were assigned by comparing TCR nucleotide sequences against IMGT/GENE-DB human TR gene sequences. In a later analysis, CDR3 sequences and most-parsimonious VDJ recombination scenarios were assigned using the TCRdist pipeline. In a later analysis, each TCR beta chain was defined by its CDR3 amino acid sequence together with its V-gene family, and reads lacking a unique V-gene family were excluded. A later analysis removed 500 to 600 highly shared, low-generation-probability nucleotide sequences to deal with suspected cross-contamination and a sequencing artifact. In a later analysis, a clonal expansion index for each public chain was calculated from normalized within-repertoire ranks of inferred template counts. In a later analysis, generation probabilities were computed with a VDJ recombination model fitted to out-of-frame rearrangements, and the resulting probabilities were checked against IGoR. Hypergeometric tests were used in a later analysis to score TCR-TCR, TCR-HLA and TCR-CMV co-occurrence, with a repertoire-size bias correction applied to the TCR pairs. A later analysis estimated false discovery rates by permuting HLA or CMV assignments 20 times. In a later analysis, co-occurring TCRs were grouped using DBSCAN, with TCRdist sequence similarity added in when clustering inside HLA-allele-positive subsets. For co-occurrence clustering, repertoires with fewer than 30,000 or more than 120,000 public chains were excluded, along with four or five repertoires with anomalous nucleotide sharing. TCRdb took over this immuneACCESS table, retaining in-frame rearrangements with V and J assigned. Such tables are incomplete; in checked studies, under half of the missing clones stem from an unresolved V gene, and the remainder is unexplained. The V and J calls and clone size come from that table; D and trimming were worked out from the DNA. In this sample the table shows around 200,000 clones, around four fifths of which occur a single time. In total, the top ten clones hold around 3.2% of the sample.

Sequenced sample: PBMCs. The chain joins TRBV19 to TRBJ2-3; 7 middle bases align to TRBD1. The receptor comes from a female donor in good health and CMV-seronegative. CDR3 protein: CASSTLGQGTDTQYF. The DNA reads as follows: TGTGCCAGTAGTACCTTAGGACAGGGCACAGATACGCAGTATTTT.